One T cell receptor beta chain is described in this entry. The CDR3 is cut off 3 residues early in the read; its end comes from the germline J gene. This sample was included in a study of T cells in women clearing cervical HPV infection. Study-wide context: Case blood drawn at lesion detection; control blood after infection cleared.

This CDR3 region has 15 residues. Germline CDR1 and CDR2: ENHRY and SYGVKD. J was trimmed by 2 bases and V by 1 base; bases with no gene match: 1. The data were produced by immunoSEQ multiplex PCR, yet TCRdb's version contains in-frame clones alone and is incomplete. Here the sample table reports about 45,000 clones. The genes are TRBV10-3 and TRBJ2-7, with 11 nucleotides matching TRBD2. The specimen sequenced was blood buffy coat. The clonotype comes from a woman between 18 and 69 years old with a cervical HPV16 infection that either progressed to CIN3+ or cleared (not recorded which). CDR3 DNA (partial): TGTGCCATCAGTGAGTTGACTAGCGGGGCCTACGAG. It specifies CAISELTSGAYE. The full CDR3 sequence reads CAISELTSGAYEQYF.